The source of this T cell receptor beta chain is a study of T cell changes during pregnancy in multiple sclerosis. Generated by immunoSEQ multiplex PCR, the TCRdb table keeps only in-frame clones and is missing some. This table has around 38,000 clones, roughly 90% appearing once. The CDR3 consists of 15 residues. Trimming cost V 1 base and J 4 bases, with 13 bases left between them. CDR1 and CDR2 from the germline V gene are LNHDA and SQIVND (reference sequence). The starting material was CD8+ T cells from peripheral blood mononuclear cells, obtained in the third trimester of pregnancy. The sequence derives from a female donor with multiple sclerosis, enrolled in a pregnancy study. The V gene is TRBV19, the J gene TRBJ1-1, with no clear D. CDR3 sequence: CASSIVRELGTEAFF. CDR3 sequence (DNA): TGTGCCAGTAGTATAGTGAGGGAGTTGGGCACTGAAGCTTTCTTT. The variable domain in full, with the rest retrieved from reference TRBV19 and TRBJ1-1, is DGGITQSPKYLFRKEGQNVTLSCEQNLNHDAMYWYRQDPGQGLRLIYYSQIVNDFQKGDIAEGYSVSREKKESFPLTVTSAQKNPTAFYLCASSIVRELGTEAFFGQGTRLTVV.